Shown below are 20 T cell receptor beta chains from a single sample sequenced in a study of early T cells in non-severe SARS-CoV-2 infection (dated by TCRdb to the early 2020s). The library was obtained by 5' RACE. Sequenced using a NextSeq 500. TCRdb reworked the public reads: Q25 trimming with fastp, MiXCR clone assembly, productive beta chains retained. When rows share a CDR3 protein, they turn into one entry using the most common DNA and genes. The sample table records about 83,000 distinct CDR3 sequences; approximately 15% of these occur just once. 1.4% of the sample rests with the top ten. What was sequenced was whole blood. All receptors derive from an adult who was a healthcare worker with PCR-confirmed SARS-CoV-2 infection or an uninfected control (not recorded which).

This clonotype was found many times. The genes are TRBV5-5 and TRBJ1-6, with D unresolved. CDR1 SGHKS and CDR2 YYEKEE come from the germline V gene (reference sequence). Trimming removed 0 bases from V and 6 bases from J, with 10 bases in between. This CDR3 has 15 residues. The CDR3 protein is CASSLDEISNSPLHF. CDR3 coding DNA: TGTGCCAGCAGCTTGGATGAGATCTCTAATTCACCCCTCCACTTT. Combining the CDR3 with reference TRBV5-5 and TRBJ1-6 gives the whole variable domain DAGVTQSPTHLIKTRGQQVTLRCSPISGHKSVSWYQQVLGQGPQFIFQYYEKEERGRGNFPDRFSARQFPNYSSELNVNALLLGDSALYLCASSLDEISNSPLHFGNGTRLTVT.

This clonotype was recorded at least ten times. J is TRBJ1-2 and V is TRBV7-3; D gene uncertain. Deletions cut 1 base from V and 2 bases from J, with 8 bases between. Germline CDR1 and CDR2: SGHTA and FQGTGA. The CDR3 is 14 residues long. The CDR3 here is CASSLNAGNYGYTF. The DNA of the CDR3 is TGTGCCAGCAGCTTAAATGCAGGAAACTATGGCTACACCTTC.

This clonotype came up many times. The gene calls are TRBV7-6 and TRBJ2-7, with 8 bases matching TRBD1. The CDR3 has 14 residues. Trimming took 4 bases from V and 2 from J; bases not matched to a gene: 4. The germline CDR1 and CDR2 sequences are SGHVS and FNYEAQ. The CDR3: CASSSWDRPYEQYF. For the CDR3, the DNA is TGTGCCAGCAGCTCTTGGGACAGGCCCTACGAGCAGTACTTC.

The chain employs TRBV5-4 and TRBJ1-1; the D gene is possibly TRBD1 (5 bases). Looked up from germline, CDR1 is SGHNT and CDR2 is YYREEE (reference sequence). The CDR3 consists of 13 residues. V was pared by 4 bases and J by 3 bases, with 10 bases between. CDR3 coding DNA: TGTGCCAGCAGCGTGACAGCTGACACTGAAGCTTTCTTT. Its protein product is CASSVTADTEAFF. Variable domain in full (rest from reference TRBV5-4 and TRBJ1-1): ETGVTQSPTHLIKTRGQQVTLRCSSQSGHNTVSWYQQALGQGPQFIFQYYREEENGRGNFPPRFSGLQFPNYSSELNVNALELDDSALYLCASSVTADTEAFFGQGTRLTVV.

The chain is built from TRBV18 and TRBJ2-7; D is unclear. Trimming left V 6 bases short and J 2 bases short, with 8 bases between. This CDR3 is 12 amino acids long. CDR1 and CDR2 (germline): KGHSH, LQKENI. The CDR3 region is CASSETAYEQYF. DNA for the CDR3: TGTGCCAGCTCCGAAACAGCCTACGAGCAGTACTTC.

On this clonotype itself: The junction and the germline gene differ at one end; a read error may be behind it. The DNA of the CDR3 is TGCGCCAGCAGAGTGGACACCTACACCGGGGAGCCGTTTTTT. Its translation: CASRVDTYTGEPFF. The V and J genes are TRBV5-1 and TRBJ2-2; D might be TRBD1 or TRBD2, each matching 5 bases. CDR1 SGHRS and CDR2 YFSETQ come from the germline V gene. The CDR3 is 14 amino acids.

This clonotype was counted between two and nine times. The chain recombines TRBV10-1 with TRBJ1-2, with a possible D match to TRBD1 (5 bases). Germline V gene data show CDR1 as WNHNN and CDR2 as SYGVQD (reference sequence). V dropped 0 bases and J dropped 5 bases, with 13 bases sitting between them. The CDR3 covers 15 residues. CDR3 sequence (DNA): TGCGCCAGCAGTGAGTCGAGAGGGGCGAGATATGGCTACACCTTC. Translation: CASSESRGARYGYTF.

This clonotype was recorded at least ten times. This chain connects TRBV11-2 to TRBJ1-1, with TRBD1 matching over 8 bases. The ends lost 5 bases at V and 4 bases at J; junction bases unmatched: 9. The CDR3 has 15 amino acids. Looked up from germline, CDR1 is SGHAT and CDR2 is FQNNGV. The CDR3: CASSPRTGYGTEAFF. CDR3 sequence (DNA): TGTGCCAGCAGCCCCCGGACAGGGTATGGCACTGAAGCTTTCTTT.

This clonotype was seen repeatedly, ten times or more. The V call is TRBV7-2, the J call TRBJ2-7; tentatively, D is TRBD1 or TRBD2 (6 bases each). V lost 4 bases and J 5 bases, leaving 18 bases between the germline ends. In germline, CDR1 is SGHTA, CDR2 FQGNSA. The CDR3 length is 15 residues. The CDR3: CASSYPIGGPHEQYF. The CDR3 coding sequence is TGTGCCAGCAGCTACCCAATCGGGGGCCCCCACGAGCAGTACTTC.

This clonotype was seen at least ten times. V usage is TRBV9 and J usage is TRBJ2-7, with D unclear. The CDR3 is made up of 14 amino acids. V was pared by 0 bases and J by 0 bases, with 7 bases between. The germline CDR1 and CDR2 sequences are SGDLS and YYNGEE. CDR3 in amino acids: CASSVGLNSYEQYF. CDR3 sequence (DNA): TGTGCCAGCAGCGTAGGACTCAACTCCTACGAGCAGTACTTC.

Only a few counts were recorded for this clonotype. This chain connects TRBV9 to TRBJ1-1; TRBD1 matches at 10 bases. The CDR3 loop spans 15 amino acids. Germline V lookup: CDR1 SGDLS, CDR2 YYNGEE. V was pared by 6 bases and J by 1 base, with 6 bases of the junction left unmatched. CDR3 in amino acids: CASTRGQGKNTEAFF. DNA of the CDR3: TGTGCCAGCACTAGGGGACAGGGGAAGAACACTGAAGCTTTCTTT.

This clonotype was detected only a few times. The chain carries TRBV11-2 and TRBJ2-5; 10 positions agree with TRBD2. CDR3 length: 16 residues. Germline CDR1 SGHAT, CDR2 FQNNGV. V shed 5 bases, J shed 5 bases, and the junction held 11 bases outside the gene matches. The CDR3 DNA reads as TGTGCCAGCAGCGCCAGCGGGGGGGCGGCGCCGGAGACCCAGTACTTC. The encoded protein is CASSASGGAAPETQYF. Complete variable domain (other parts from reference TRBV11-2 and TRBJ2-5): EAGVAQSPRYKIIEKRQSVAFWCNPISGHATLYWYQQILGQGPKLLIQFQNNGVVDDSQLPKDRFSAERLKGVDSTLKIQPAKLEDSAVYLCASSASGGAAPETQYFGPGTRLLVL.

This clonotype has ten or more counts. The gene calls are TRBV6-6 and TRBJ2-7; D is possibly TRBD2 (5 bases). Trimming pared 2 bases from V and 6 bases from J, leaving 14 bases between. The CDR3 length is 14 residues. Germline CDR1 reads MNHNY; CDR2 reads SVGAGI (reference sequence). DNA of the CDR3: TGTGCCAGCAGTTACGCGGCACTAGAAGGCGAGCAGTACTTC. Its protein product is CASSYAALEGEQYF.

This clonotype was seen many times. The J gene is TRBJ2-1, the V gene TRBV12-3 or TRBV12-4, with D tentatively TRBD2 (6 bases). The CDR3 consists of 15 residues. The V and J ends lost 6 bases and 8 bases respectively, with 20 bases between them. In DNA form, the CDR3 reads TGTGCCAGCAGGCTAACCGGGACTCCGGGGGATGAGCAGTTCTTC. Its translation: CASRLTGTPGDEQFF.

This clonotype occurred a few times. J is TRBJ2-7 and V is TRBV20-1; 8 bases are a match to TRBD1. The CDR3 sequence is 12 residues long. Germline-derived CDR1 and CDR2 are DFQATT and SNEGSKA (reference sequence). Trimming at V came to 2 bases and at J to 7 bases, leaving 4 bases not matched to a gene. The CDR3 loop is CSARRTGREQYF. As DNA, the CDR3 is TGCAGTGCTAGACGGACAGGGCGAGAGCAGTACTTC.

This clonotype was counted many times. The chain uses TRBV9 and TRBJ1-3, with TRBD1 identical over 12 bases. Looked up from germline, CDR1 is SGDLS and CDR2 is YYNGEE. V gave up 3 bases and J gave up 4 bases; unmatched junction bases: 8. CDR3 length equals 17 residues. Here the CDR3 DNA reads TGTGCCAGCAGCGGTCCCGGGACAGGGGGCTTAGGAAACACCATATATTTT. Residues: CASSGPGTGGLGNTIYF.

This clonotype has more than one count but fewer than ten. The gene calls are TRBV7-2 and TRBJ1-6; D gene unclear. Per the germline V gene, CDR1 is SGHTA and CDR2 is FQGNSA. The CDR3 runs 15 residues. Trimming stripped 1 base from V and 0 bases from J, with 4 bases between. This chain's CDR3 is CASSLVLSYNSPLHF. As DNA, the CDR3 is TGTGCCAGCAGCTTAGTTCTCTCCTATAATTCACCCCTCCACTTT.

This clonotype was seen ten or more times. The rearrangement uses TRBV5-1 and TRBJ2-2; TRBD1 might be the D (5 bases). Germline values: CDR1 SGHRS, CDR2 YFSETQ. The CDR3 runs to 16 residues. V shed 4 bases and J shed 0 bases, with 13 bases lying between them. The DNA of the CDR3 is TGCGCCAGCAGCCAGGGTGGTGGCCCGAACACCGGGGAGCTGTTTTTT. As protein: CASSQGGGPNTGELFF.

This clonotype was seen repeatedly, ten times or more. The rearrangement joins TRBV9 to TRBJ2-6; D unresolved. The germline V gene encodes CDR1 SGDLS and CDR2 YYNGEE. The CDR3 contains 15 residues. The V and J ends lost 3 bases and 0 bases respectively, with 7 bases between them. CDR3: CASSALGSGANVLTF. The CDR3 DNA reads as TGTGCCAGCAGCGCTCTAGGCTCTGGGGCCAACGTCCTGACTTTC.

This clonotype was counted a few times. The chain has TRBV18 and TRBJ1-4, with unresolved D. Germline V lookup: CDR1 KGHSH, CDR2 LQKENI. The CDR3 covers 14 residues. The ends were cut back, 3 bases at V and 0 bases at J, with 5 bases in the middle. The CDR3 sequence is CASSPGATNEKLFF. CDR3 in DNA: TGTGCCAGCTCACCCGGTGCAACTAATGAAAAACTGTTTTTT.